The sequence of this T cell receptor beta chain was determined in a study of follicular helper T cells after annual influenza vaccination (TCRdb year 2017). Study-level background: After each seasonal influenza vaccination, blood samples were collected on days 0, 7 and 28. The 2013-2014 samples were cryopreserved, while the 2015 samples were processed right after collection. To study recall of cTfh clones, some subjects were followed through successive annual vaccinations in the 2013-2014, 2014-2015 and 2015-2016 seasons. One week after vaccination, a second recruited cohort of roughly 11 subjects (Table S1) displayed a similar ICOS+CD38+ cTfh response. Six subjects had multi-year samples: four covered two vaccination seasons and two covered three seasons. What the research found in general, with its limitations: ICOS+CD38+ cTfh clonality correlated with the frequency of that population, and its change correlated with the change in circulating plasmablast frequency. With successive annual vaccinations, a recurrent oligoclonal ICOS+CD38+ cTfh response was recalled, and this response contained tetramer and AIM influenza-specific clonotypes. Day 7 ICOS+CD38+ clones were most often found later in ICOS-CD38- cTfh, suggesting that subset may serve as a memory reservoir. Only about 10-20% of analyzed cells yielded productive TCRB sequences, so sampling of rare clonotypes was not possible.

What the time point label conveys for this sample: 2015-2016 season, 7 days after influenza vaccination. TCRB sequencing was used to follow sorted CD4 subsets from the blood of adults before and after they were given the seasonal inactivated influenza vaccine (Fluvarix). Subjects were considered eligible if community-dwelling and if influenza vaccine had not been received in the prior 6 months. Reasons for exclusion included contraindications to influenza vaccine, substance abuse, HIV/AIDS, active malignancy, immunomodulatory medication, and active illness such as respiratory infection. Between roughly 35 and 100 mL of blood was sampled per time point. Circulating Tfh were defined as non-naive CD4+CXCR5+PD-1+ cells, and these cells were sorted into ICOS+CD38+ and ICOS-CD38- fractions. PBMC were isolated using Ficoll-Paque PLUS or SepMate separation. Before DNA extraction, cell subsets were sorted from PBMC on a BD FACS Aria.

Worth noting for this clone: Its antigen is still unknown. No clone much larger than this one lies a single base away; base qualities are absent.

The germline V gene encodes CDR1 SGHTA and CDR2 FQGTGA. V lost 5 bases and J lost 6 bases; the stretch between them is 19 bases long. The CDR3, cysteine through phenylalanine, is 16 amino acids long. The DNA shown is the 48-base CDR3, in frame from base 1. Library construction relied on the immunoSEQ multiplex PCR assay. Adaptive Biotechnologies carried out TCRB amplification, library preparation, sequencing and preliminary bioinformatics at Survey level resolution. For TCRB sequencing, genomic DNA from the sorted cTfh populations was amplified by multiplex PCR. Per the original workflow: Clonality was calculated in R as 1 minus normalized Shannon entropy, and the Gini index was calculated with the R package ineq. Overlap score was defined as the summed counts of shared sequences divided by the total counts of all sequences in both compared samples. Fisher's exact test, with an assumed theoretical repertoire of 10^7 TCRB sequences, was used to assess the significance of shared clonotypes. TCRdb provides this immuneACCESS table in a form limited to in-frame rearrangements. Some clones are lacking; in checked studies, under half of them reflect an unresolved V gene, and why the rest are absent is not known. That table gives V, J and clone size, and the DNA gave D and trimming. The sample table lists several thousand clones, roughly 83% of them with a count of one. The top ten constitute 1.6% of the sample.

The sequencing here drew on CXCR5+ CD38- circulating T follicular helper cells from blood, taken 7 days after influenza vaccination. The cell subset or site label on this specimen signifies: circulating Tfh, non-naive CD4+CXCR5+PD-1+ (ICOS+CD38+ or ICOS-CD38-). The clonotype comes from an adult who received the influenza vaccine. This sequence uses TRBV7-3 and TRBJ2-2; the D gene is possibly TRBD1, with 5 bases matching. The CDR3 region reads CASSTQGNGLSGELFF. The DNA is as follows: TGTGCCAGCAGCACCCAGGGAAATGGTCTCTCCGGGGAGCTGTTTTTT.